The source of this TCR beta chain is a study of T cell responses to AZD1222 COVID-19 vaccine. Points from the study as a whole: Spike regions recognized by vaccine-associated CD4 TCRs spanned the protein, led by 160-218 and 743-854.

Profiled with immunoSEQ multiplex PCR; TCRdb holds only in-frame clones, not every one. The sample includes about 110,000 clones, 65% to 85% of them seen just once. There are a few counts of this clone. Antigen: not known. The TCR originated in an adult in good health. The material sequenced was peripheral blood, taken on day 0 of AZD1222 vaccination.

CDR3 in amino acids: CASSSDSWGYTF. DNA for the CDR3: TGTGCCAGCAGTTCCGACAGCTGGGGCTACACCTTC. The chain links TRBV28 to TRBJ1-2, with D maybe TRBD1 (5 bases). Trimming stripped 4 bases from V and 8 bases from J, with 11 bases between. Germline loops: CDR1 MDHEN, CDR2 SYDVKM. The CDR3 covers 12 residues.